This TCR beta chain was retrieved from a study of shared clonotypes between healthy human individuals. CDR1 is MNHEY, CDR2 SMNVEV, per germline (reference sequence). V shed 6 bases and J shed 5 bases, with 16 bases lying between them. This CDR3 has 15 residues. Only in-frame clones appear in the TCRdb table, and some are missing; sequencing was by immunoSEQ multiplex PCR. The sample has some 1,100,000 clones, around 78% seen once; the top ten hold about 0.52%. The source material was memory CD4+ T cells from PBMCs. Subset of the sample: CD45RA-negative fraction. This sequence was found in a man between 18 and 35 years old in good health. Some clones in this sample may be carry-over from other donors' samples. The V gene is TRBV27, the J gene TRBJ2-2, with D possibly being TRBD2 (6 bases). The DNA for the CDR3 is TGTGCCAGCAGGGCGGGACTCTATCTTACCGGGGAGCTGTTTTTT. Protein product: CASRAGLYLTGELFF.